This TCR beta chain came from a study of T cells expressing NK-cell markers. The CDR3 runs 13 residues. Germline-derived CDR1 and CDR2 are SGHTA and FQGNSA. Using the 5' RACE reads, TCRdb records one entry per CDR3 protein without DNA. The clone table shows hundreds of thousands of distinct CDR3 sequences, with the ten largest holding roughly 4.2%. This receptor was identified in a woman between 18 and 70 years old in good health. J is TRBJ2-5 and V is TRBV7-2. The material sequenced was blood T cells: a sorted CD56 or NKG2C T cell subset, CD4+ or CD8+ T cells, or bulk PBMC T cells (not recorded which). CDR3: CASSLDLGETQYF.